This TCR beta chain was captured in a study of T-cell reconstitution after alpha-beta-depleted transplantation in children. Regarding the study as a whole: The origin of alpha-beta T cells about two months after transplant was reportedly several hundred expanded graft clones.

This sample's TCRbeta library carried unique molecular identifier barcodes. TCRdb analysed the PCR reads with MiXCR anew, one entry per CDR3 protein. The data show about 120,000 distinct CDR3 sequences, approximately 22% seen once. Germline CDR1 SEHNR, CDR2 FQNEAQ (reference sequence). Trimming left V 1 base short and J 3 bases short, with 10 bases between. The CDR3 consists of 15 residues. This clonotype was recorded many times. Antigen specificity is unknown. This sequence joins TRBV7-9 and TRBJ1-5, with a weak D call TRBD1 (5 bases). The receptor was isolated from a male patient aged 2-9 years who had a stem cell transplant for chronic granulomatous disease, so the T cells may come from the graft donor. Specimen: PBMCs, mostly from graft donor cells, collected 180 days after TCRalphabeta/CD19-depleted stem cell transplant. The CDR3 sequence: CASSLDPGTNQPQHF. The DNA of the CDR3 is TGTGCCAGCAGCTTAGATCCAGGGACCAATCAGCCCCAGCATTTT. The complete variable domain, with remaining parts taken from reference TRBV7-9 and TRBJ1-5, reads DTGVSQNPRHKITKRGQNVTFRCDPISEHNRLYWYRQTLGQGPEFLTYFQNEAQLEKSRLLSDRFSAERPKGSFSTLEIQRTEQGDSAMYLCASSLDPGTNQPQHFGDGTRLSIL.